What follows describes a single TCR beta chain. Its antigen is still unknown. Stated treatment: 15 to 20 received Ad26.COV2.S at low or high dose, single or two shots; 5 received placebo; per-sample allocation not given. On day 63 after the first injection, vaccine and placebo recipients gave samples. An adult donor aged 18-55 years was enrolled in Boston. Trimming left V 4 bases short and J 6 bases short, with 12 bases between. This CDR3 region has 13 residues. The germline V gene has CDR1 SGHTA and CDR2 FQGNSA. This entry is derived from a study of Ad26.COV2.S vaccination and SARS-CoV-2 variants. The study's findings and limits: Among vaccine recipients, spike-specific TCR breadth exceeded that of placebo recipients.

Data came from immunoSEQ multiplex PCR; TCRdb stores just in-frame clones and leaves some out. Of around 300,000 clones in the sample, less than 90% are singletons; the top ten hold approximately 5.9%. The sequences come from peripheral blood, collected in a trial of Ad26.COV2.S vaccine versus placebo. V gene TRBV7-2 combines with J gene TRBJ1-1; D unclear. The clonotype originates from a person aged 18-65 years who received the Ad26.COV2.S COVID-19 vaccine or a placebo. The CDR3 region has the DNA TGTGCCAGCAGCTACCAAGGCGGATCTGAAGCTTTCTTT. As protein: CASSYQGGSEAFF.